This entry lists 21 T cell receptor beta chains sequenced from one sample in a study of T cell repertoires in cytomegalovirus infection. TCRdb called the reads again in MiXCR, with one record for every CDR3 protein. The data hold around 550,000 distinct CDR3 sequences, with around a quarter observed a single time. Input material: PBMCs. The receptors stem from a human donor in good health (CMV status not recorded). Some clones in this sample may be carry-over from other donors' samples.

The CDR3 sequence is CASRHRTANTGELFF. As DNA, the CDR3 is TGTGCCAGCAGACATCGGACTGCGAACACCGGGGAGCTGTTTTTT. V usage is TRBV7-2 and J usage is TRBJ2-2; perhaps TRBD2 as D (5 bases). Trimming took 6 bases from V and 0 from J, leaving 11 bases between them. The CDR3 length is 15 residues. The germline V gene has CDR1 SGHTA and CDR2 FQGNSA.

As to this clonotype: At one of its ends the junction is not consistent with the germline gene, which may arise from a read error. The chain carries TRBV28 and TRBJ2-1; 7 nucleotides line up with TRBD2. The germline V gene encodes CDR1 MDHEN and CDR2 SYDVKM. The CDR3 runs to 12 residues. The CDR3 sequence: CASRNPASGSHF. The CDR3 DNA reads TGTGCCAGCAGAAATCCGGCTAGCGGTTCTCACTTC.

The sample holds a few counts of this clonotype. This sequence joins TRBV12-3 or TRBV12-4 and TRBJ2-1; 10 bases fit TRBD2. The V and J ends lost 3 bases and 8 bases, in that order; junction bases with no gene match: 10. The CDR3 extends over 16 amino acids. The CDR3 here is CASSFGAGGLRDEQFF. Here the CDR3 DNA reads TGTGCCAGCAGTTTCGGAGCGGGAGGGCTTCGGGATGAGCAGTTCTTC.

The chain recombines TRBV5-1 with TRBJ1-5; D call uncertain. V gave up 1 base and J gave up 5 bases, with 13 bases separating them. This CDR3 is 15 amino acids long. Germline CDR1 SGHRS, CDR2 YFSETQ. The CDR3, as DNA: TGCGCCAGCAGCTTGTTTACGGGTTCGGATCAGCCCCAGCATTTT. Protein product: CASSLFTGSDQPQHF.

The chain joins TRBV7-6 to TRBJ1-3; D unclear. Trimming left V 6 bases short and J 3 bases short, with 15 bases between. Germline CDR1 and CDR2: SGHVS and FNYEAQ. This CDR3 contains 15 residues. CDR3 DNA sequence: TGTGCCAGCAGTCTGAGACCGGTCGGTGGAAACACCATATATTTT. It codes for CASSLRPVGGNTIYF.

The sample holds many counts of this clonotype. This sequence joins TRBV7-2 and TRBJ2-5, with 9 bases matching TRBD2. Trimming took 1 base from V and 5 from J; bases not matched to a gene: 5. This CDR3 is 15 amino acids long. CDR1 is SGHTA, CDR2 FQGNSA, per germline. The CDR3 DNA sequence: TGTGCCAGCAGCTTAGGTAGCGGGAGCGTGGAGACCCAGTACTTC. Residues: CASSLGSGSVETQYF.

The chain employs TRBV7-9 and TRBJ1-5; possibly TRBD1 for D (6 bases). CDR1 is SEHNR, CDR2 FQNEAQ, per germline (reference sequence). The germline V and J ends were trimmed by 8 bases and 7 bases, with 18 bases remaining between them. CDR3 length: 14 residues. The CDR3 spells CASSPRDNGQPQHF. CDR3 nucleotides: TGTGCCAGCTCCCCTCGGGACAATGGCCAGCCCCAGCATTTT.

V is TRBV7-8 and J is TRBJ2-1, with 11 nucleotides matching TRBD2. Looked up from germline, CDR1 is SGHVS and CDR2 is FQNEAQ. The V segment lost 5 bases and the J segment 9 bases; nucleotides outside the gene matches: 18. This CDR3 contains 18 residues. CDR3 residues: CASSNRITSGRKYAEQFF. The CDR3 DNA reads as TGTGCCAGCAGCAACCGTATCACTAGCGGGAGAAAGTACGCTGAGCAGTTCTTC.

This clonotype was recorded a few times. The chain recombines TRBV6-1 with TRBJ1-2; possibly TRBD1 for D (5 bases). Per the germline V gene, CDR1 is MNHNS and CDR2 is SASEGT. Deletions cut 3 bases from V and 1 base from J, with 15 bases between. The CDR3 spans 16 residues. The CDR3 DNA reads TGTGCCAGCAGTGAGCCGGGGAGGGGAAGTAACTATGGCTACACCTTC. Its translation: CASSEPGRGSNYGYTF.

The chain couples TRBV28 to TRBJ2-2; TRBD2 is a possible D gene (5 bases). Deletions cut 10 bases from V and 6 bases from J, with 21 bases between. The CDR3 is made up of 15 amino acids. CDR1 is MDHEN and CDR2 is SYDVKM in the germline V gene. CDR3 sequence: CATQERRTGAGELFF. The CDR3 DNA is TGTGCCACCCAGGAACGACGGACCGGGGCCGGGGAGCTGTTTTTT.

The V gene is TRBV28, the J gene TRBJ2-7; no firm D call. From germline, CDR1 is MDHEN and CDR2 SYDVKM. The CDR3 covers 10 residues. V dropped 5 bases and J dropped 7 bases, with 6 bases sitting between them. This CDR3 is CASSQREQYF. Here the CDR3 DNA reads TGTGCCAGCAGTCAACGAGAGCAGTACTTC.

The DNA for the CDR3 is TGTGCCAGCAGAGACAGGGATGAAGCTTTCTTT. Protein: CASRDRDEAFF. The V gene is TRBV7-4, the J gene TRBJ1-1; TRBD1 matches at 7 bases. CDR1 SGHVT and CDR2 SQSDAQ come from the germline V gene. V was clipped by 6 bases and J by 7 bases; unmatched bases: 2. The CDR3 contains 11 residues.

The rearrangement joins TRBV29-1 to TRBJ2-5; D is undetermined. The V and J ends lost 5 bases and 0 bases respectively, with 7 bases between them. CDR1 and CDR2 (germline): SQVTM, ANQGSEA. The CDR3 sequence is 12 residues long. CDR3 loop: CSVRWYQETQYF. In DNA form, the CDR3 reads TGCAGCGTTAGGTGGTACCAAGAGACCCAGTACTTC.

The table lists this clonotype with many counts. The chain employs TRBV7-2 and TRBJ2-5; D unclear. CDR1 and CDR2 from the germline V gene are SGHTA and FQGNSA. The CDR3 is 14 residues long. V gave up 1 base and J gave up 0 bases, with 6 bases separating them. The CDR3 loop reads CASSLEVYQETQYF. CDR3 sequence (DNA): TGTGCCAGCAGCTTAGAGGTCTACCAAGAGACCCAGTACTTC. The variable domain in full, completed from reference TRBV7-2 and TRBJ2-5, reads GAGVSQSPSNKVTEKGKDVELRCDPISGHTALYWYRQSLGQGLEFLIYFQGNSAPDKSGLPSDRFSAERTGGSVSTLTIQRTQQEDSAVYLCASSLEVYQETQYFGPGTRLLVL.

This rearrangement joins TRBV19 to TRBJ1-2; no definite D call. V lost 5 bases, J lost 8 bases, and 18 bases lay in between. The CDR3 loop spans 14 amino acids. The germline V gene has CDR1 LNHDA and CDR2 SQIVND (reference sequence). Here the CDR3 DNA reads TGTGCCAGTAGTCCCAACATCTGGGGTCGGGGCTACACCTTC. This sequence encodes CASSPNIWGRGYTF.

This clonotype appeared a few times. The chain carries TRBV19 and TRBJ1-1, with D maybe TRBD1 (5 bases). The length of the CDR3 is 13 residues. Germline values: CDR1 LNHDA, CDR2 SQIVND (reference sequence). The germline V and J ends were trimmed by 3 bases and 1 base, with 6 bases remaining between them. CDR3 sequence reads: CASSMTANTEAFF. CDR3 coding DNA: TGTGCCAGTAGTATGACAGCGAACACTGAAGCTTTCTTT.

The rearrangement links TRBV11-2 to TRBJ2-3, with D possibly matching TRBD2 (5 bases). V lost 2 bases and J lost 6, with 15 bases in between. This CDR3 has 15 amino acids. CDR1 and CDR2 from the germline V gene are SGHAT and FQNNGV. The CDR3 region is CASSLIVGVLDTQYF. The CDR3 DNA sequence: TGTGCCAGCAGCTTAATCGTGGGAGTCTTGGATACGCAGTATTTT.

This clonotype appeared many times. V is TRBV19 and J is TRBJ1-5; 9 positions agree with TRBD1. CDR3 size: 15 residues. Germline CDR1 is LNHDA and CDR2 is SQIVND (reference sequence). V shed 6 bases and J 2 bases; nucleotides not matched to a gene: 5. The CDR3, as DNA: TGTGCCAGTAGGCCGGGACAGGGAGGCAATCAGCCCCAGCATTTT. Amino acids: CASRPGQGGNQPQHF.

This chain connects TRBV12-3 or TRBV12-4 to TRBJ2-2; no clear D. Trimming took off 7 bases at V and 0 bases at J, with 6 bases between the two ends. The CDR3 covers 13 residues. The CDR3 DNA reads as TGTGCCAGCACCATGTCGAACACCGGGGAGCTGTTTTTT. Translating it yields CASTMSNTGELFF.

The chain is built from TRBV7-9 and TRBJ1-4; D is perhaps TRBD1 (6 bases). V lost 5 bases and J lost 5, with 12 bases in between. Germline V gene sequence: CDR1 SEHNR, CDR2 FQNEAQ (reference sequence). The CDR3 has 14 residues. The CDR3 protein is CASSPQGGNEKLFF. CDR3 nucleotides: TGTGCCAGCAGCCCACAGGGAGGAAATGAAAAACTGTTTTTT.

The chain joins TRBV6-1 to TRBJ2-2; D might be TRBD1 (5 bases). With 7 bases removed from V and 0 bases from J, the gap between germline ends came to 18 bases. Germline V gene sequence: CDR1 MNHNS, CDR2 SASEGT. This CDR3 has 17 amino acids. The chain's CDR3 is CASTGVGVGPNTGELFF. The DNA for the CDR3 is TGTGCCAGCACTGGGGTTGGAGTGGGGCCGAACACCGGGGAGCTGTTTTTT.